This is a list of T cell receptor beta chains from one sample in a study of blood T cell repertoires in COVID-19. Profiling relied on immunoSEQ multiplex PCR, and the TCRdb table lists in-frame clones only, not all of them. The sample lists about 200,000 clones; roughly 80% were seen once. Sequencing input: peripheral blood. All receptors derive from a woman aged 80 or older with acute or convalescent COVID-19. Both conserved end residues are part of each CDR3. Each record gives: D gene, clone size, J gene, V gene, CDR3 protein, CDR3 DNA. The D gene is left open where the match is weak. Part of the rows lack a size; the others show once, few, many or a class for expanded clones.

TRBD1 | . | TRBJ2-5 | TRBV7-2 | CASSLDRQGGETQYF | TGTGCCAGCAGCTTAGACCGACAGGGTGGAGAGACCCAGTACTTC
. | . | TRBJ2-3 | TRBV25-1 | CASSEWFGSTADTQYF | TGTGCCAGCAGTGAATGGTTCGGCAGCACAGCAGATACGCAGTATTTT
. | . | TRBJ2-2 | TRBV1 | CTSRRRANTGELFF | TGCACCAGCAGGCGCAGGGCAAACACCGGGGAGCTGTTTTTT
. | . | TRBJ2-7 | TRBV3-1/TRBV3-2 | CASSQAQGGNEQYF | TGTGCCAGCAGCCAAGCGCAGGGCGGCAACGAGCAGTACTTC
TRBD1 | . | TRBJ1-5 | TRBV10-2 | CASRGTGDNQPQHF | TGCGCCAGCAGAGGGACAGGGGACAATCAGCCCCAGCATTTT
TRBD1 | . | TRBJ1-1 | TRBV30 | CAWSPMTGGEGTEAFF | TGTGCCTGGAGTCCAATGACAGGGGGGGAAGGCACTGAAGCTTTCTTT
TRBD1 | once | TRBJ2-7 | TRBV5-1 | CASSWTGVTEQYF | TGCGCCAGCAGCTGGACAGGGGTCACCGAGCAGTACTTC
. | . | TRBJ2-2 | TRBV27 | CASSLTGASSSGELFF | TGTGCCAGCAGCCTCACGGGAGCTAGTTCGAGCGGGGAGCTGTTTTTT
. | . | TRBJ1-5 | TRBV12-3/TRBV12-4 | CASSRDRNQPQHF | TGTGCCAGCAGTCGAGACAGAAATCAGCCCCAGCATTTT
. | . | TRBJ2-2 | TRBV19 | CASTAGGNTGELFF | TGTGCCAGTACCGCCGGGGGGAACACCGGGGAGCTGTTTTTT
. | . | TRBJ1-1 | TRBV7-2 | CASSLLGGVGGEAFF | TGTGCCAGCAGCCTCCTAGGGGGGGTAGGCGGTGAAGCTTTCTTT
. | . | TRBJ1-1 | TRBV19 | CASSSGETVNTEAFF | TGTGCCAGTAGCTCGGGAGAGACAGTGAACACTGAAGCTTTCTTT
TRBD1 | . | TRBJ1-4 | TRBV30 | CAWSRTGVEKLFF | TGTGCCTGGAGTAGGACAGGGGTTGAAAAACTGTTTTTT
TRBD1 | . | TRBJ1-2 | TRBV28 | CASRSTGGVYGYTF | TGTGCCAGCAGGAGTACAGGGGGCGTCTATGGCTACACCTTC
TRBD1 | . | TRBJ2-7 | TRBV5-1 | CASSLGLGQGNPYEQYF | TGCGCCAGCAGCTTGGGGCTGGGACAGGGGAATCCCTACGAGCAGTACTTC
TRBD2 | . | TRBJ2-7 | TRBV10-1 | CASSSGLEVHEQYF | TGCGCCAGCAGTTCGGGACTAGAAGTTCACGAGCAGTACTTC
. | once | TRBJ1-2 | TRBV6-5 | CASSRTVSDYGYTF | TGTGCCAGCAGCCGGACTGTCTCGGACTATGGCTACACCTTC
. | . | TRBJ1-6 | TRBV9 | CASSATWGVDSPLHF | TGTGCCAGCAGCGCAACTTGGGGGGTGGATTCACCCCTCCACTTT
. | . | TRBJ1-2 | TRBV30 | CAWSRNSIHGYTF | TGTGCCTGGAGTAGAAACAGTATCCATGGCTACACCTTC
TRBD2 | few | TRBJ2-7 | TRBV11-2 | CASSSTSRGRPYEQYF | TGTGCCAGCAGCTCGACTAGCCGAGGCCGGCCCTACGAGCAGTACTTC
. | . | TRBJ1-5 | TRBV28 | CASRREGYQPQHF | TGTGCCAGCAGAAGGGAGGGGTACCAGCCCCAGCATTTT
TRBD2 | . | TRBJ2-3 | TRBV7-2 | CASSLSLSSGVKDTQYF | TGTGCCAGCAGCTTAAGCCTGTCTAGCGGGGTAAAAGATACGCAGTATTTT
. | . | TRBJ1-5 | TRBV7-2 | CASSLEGGGRQPQHF | TGTGCCAGCAGCTTAGAAGGGGGGGGCAGGCAGCCCCAGCATTTT
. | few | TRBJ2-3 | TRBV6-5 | CASSYSLGGDTQYF | TGTGCCAGCAGTTACTCGCTAGGAGGAGATACGCAGTATTTT
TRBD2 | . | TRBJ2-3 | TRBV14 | CASSRTLPGLASGTQYF | TGTGCCAGCAGCCGAACCTTACCGGGACTAGCGAGTGGTACGCAGTATTTT
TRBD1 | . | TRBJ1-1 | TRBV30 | CAWSVTGGNTEAFF | TGTGCCTGGAGTGTAACAGGGGGGAACACTGAAGCTTTCTTT
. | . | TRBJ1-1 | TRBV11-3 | CASQGASDTEAFF | TGTGCCAGCCAAGGGGCTTCGGACACTGAAGCTTTCTTT
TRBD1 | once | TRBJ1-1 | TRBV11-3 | CASSRGQGGAFF | TGTGCCAGCAGCCGAGGACAGGGGGGAGCTTTCTTT
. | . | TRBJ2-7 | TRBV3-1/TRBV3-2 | CASSLTGYEQYF | TGTGCCAGCAGCCTTACGGGTTACGAGCAGTACTTC
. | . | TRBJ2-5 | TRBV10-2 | CASAVEETQYF | TGCGCCAGCGCGGTGGAGGAGACCCAGTACTTC
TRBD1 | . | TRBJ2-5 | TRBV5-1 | CASSLGSGQGETQYF | TGCGCCAGCAGCTTGGGATCGGGACAGGGGGAGACCCAGTACTTC
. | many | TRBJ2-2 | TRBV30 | CAWRRATGELFF | TGTGCCTGGAGGCGGGCCACCGGGGAGCTGTTTTTT
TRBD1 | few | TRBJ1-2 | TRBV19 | CASSIGGTGVNYGYTF | TGTGCCAGTAGTATTGGGGGGACAGGGGTCAACTATGGCTACACCTTC